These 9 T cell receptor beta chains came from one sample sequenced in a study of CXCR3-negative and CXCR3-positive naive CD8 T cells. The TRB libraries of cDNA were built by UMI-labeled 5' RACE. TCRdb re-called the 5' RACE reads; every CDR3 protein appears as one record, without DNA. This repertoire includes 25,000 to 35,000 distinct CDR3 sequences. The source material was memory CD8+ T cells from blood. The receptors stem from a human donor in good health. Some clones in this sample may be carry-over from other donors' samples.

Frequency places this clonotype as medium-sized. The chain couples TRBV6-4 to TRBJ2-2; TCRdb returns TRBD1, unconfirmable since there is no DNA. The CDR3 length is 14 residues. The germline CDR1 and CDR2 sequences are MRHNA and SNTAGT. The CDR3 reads CASRETGDTGELFF.

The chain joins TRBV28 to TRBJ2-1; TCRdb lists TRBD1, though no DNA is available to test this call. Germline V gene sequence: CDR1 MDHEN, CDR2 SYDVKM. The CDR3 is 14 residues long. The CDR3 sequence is CASSPLTGVNEQFF. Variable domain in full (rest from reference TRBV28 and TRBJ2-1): DVKVTQSSRYLVKRTGEKVFLECVQDMDHENMFWYRQDPGLGLRLIYFSYDVKMKEKGDIPEGYSVSREKKERFSLILESASTNQTSMYLCASSPLTGVNEQFFGPGTRLTVL.

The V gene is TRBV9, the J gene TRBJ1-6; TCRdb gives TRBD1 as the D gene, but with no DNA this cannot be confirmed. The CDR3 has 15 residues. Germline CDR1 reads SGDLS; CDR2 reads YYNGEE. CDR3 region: CASSAGTGGDSPLHF.

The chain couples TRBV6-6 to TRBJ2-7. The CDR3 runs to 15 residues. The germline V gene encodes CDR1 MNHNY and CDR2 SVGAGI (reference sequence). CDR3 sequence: CDSSYWASDSYEQYF.

The CDR3 loop is CASSPGRALGALQETQYF. This chain joins TRBV28 and TRBJ2-5; TCRdb lists TRBD2, though no DNA is available to test this call. The germline gives CDR1 MDHEN, CDR2 SYDVKM. The CDR3 contains 18 residues.

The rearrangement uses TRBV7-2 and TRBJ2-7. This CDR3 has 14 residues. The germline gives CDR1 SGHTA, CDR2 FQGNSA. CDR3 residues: CASSLVQRSHEQYF. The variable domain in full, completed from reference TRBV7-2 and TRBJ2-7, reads GAGVSQSPSNKVTEKGKDVELRCDPISGHTALYWYRQSLGQGLEFLIYFQGNSAPDKSGLPSDRFSAERTGGSVSTLTIQRTQQEDSAVYLCASSLVQRSHEQYFGPGTRLTVT.

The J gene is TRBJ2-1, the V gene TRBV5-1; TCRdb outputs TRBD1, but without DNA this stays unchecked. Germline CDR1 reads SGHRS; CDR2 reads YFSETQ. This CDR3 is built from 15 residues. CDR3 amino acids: CASSFWDEGHNEQFF.

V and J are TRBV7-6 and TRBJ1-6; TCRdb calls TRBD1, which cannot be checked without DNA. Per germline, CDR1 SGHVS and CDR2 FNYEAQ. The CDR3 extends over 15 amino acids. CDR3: CASSSDGEYGSPRHF.

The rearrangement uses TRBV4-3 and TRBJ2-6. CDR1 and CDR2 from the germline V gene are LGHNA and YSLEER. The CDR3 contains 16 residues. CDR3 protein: CASSQEDGSGANVLTF.